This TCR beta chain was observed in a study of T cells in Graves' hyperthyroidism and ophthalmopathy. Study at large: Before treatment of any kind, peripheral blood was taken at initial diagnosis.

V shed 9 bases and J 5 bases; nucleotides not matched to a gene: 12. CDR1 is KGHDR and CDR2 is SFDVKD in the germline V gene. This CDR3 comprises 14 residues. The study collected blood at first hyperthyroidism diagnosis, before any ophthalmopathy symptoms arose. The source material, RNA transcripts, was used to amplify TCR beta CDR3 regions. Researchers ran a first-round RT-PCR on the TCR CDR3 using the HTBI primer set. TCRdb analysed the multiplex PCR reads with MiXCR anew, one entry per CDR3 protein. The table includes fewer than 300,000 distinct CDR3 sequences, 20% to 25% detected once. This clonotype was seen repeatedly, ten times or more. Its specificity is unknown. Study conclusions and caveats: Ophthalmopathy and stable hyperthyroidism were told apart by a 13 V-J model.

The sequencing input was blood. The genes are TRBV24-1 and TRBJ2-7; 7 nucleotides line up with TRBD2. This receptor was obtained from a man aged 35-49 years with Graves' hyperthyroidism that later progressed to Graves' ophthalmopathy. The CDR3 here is CATLRGGRCNEQYF. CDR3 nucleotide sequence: TGTGCCACCCTGAGGGGAGGGAGGTGTAACGAGCAGTACTTC.